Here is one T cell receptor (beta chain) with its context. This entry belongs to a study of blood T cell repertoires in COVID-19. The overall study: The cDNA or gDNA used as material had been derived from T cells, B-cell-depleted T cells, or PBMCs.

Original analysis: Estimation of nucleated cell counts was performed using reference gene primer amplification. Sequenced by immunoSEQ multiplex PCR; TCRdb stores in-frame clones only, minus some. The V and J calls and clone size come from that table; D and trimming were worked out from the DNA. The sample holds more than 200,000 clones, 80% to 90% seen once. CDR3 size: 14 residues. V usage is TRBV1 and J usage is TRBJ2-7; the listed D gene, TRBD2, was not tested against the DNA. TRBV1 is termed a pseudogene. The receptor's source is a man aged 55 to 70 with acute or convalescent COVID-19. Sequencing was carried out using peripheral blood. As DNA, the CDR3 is TGCACCAGCATTTCTAGCGGGAGTTTCGACGAGCAGTACTTC. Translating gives CTSISSGSFDEQYF.